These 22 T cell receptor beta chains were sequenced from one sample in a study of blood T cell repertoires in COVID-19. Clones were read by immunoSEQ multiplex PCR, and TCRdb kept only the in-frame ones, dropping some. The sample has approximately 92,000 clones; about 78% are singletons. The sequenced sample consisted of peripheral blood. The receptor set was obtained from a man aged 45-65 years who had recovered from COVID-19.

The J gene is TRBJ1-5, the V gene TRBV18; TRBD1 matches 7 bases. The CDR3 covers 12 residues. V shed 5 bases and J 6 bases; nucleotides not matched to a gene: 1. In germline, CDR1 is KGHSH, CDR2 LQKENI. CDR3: CASSDRAQPQHF. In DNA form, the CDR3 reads TGTGCCAGCTCAGACAGGGCTCAGCCCCAGCATTTT.

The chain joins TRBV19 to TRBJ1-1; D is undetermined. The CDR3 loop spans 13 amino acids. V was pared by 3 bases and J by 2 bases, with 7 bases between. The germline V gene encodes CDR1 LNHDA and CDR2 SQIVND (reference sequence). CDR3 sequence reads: CASSIGQNTEAFF. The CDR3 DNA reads TGTGCCAGTAGTATTGGGCAAAACACTGAAGCTTTCTTT.

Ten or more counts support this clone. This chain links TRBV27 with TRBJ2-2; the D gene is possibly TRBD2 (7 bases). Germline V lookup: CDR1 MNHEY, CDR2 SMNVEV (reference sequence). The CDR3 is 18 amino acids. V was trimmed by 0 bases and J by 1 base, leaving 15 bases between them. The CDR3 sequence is CASSLSFGGQRNTGELFF. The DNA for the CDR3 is TGTGCCAGCAGTTTATCCTTCGGGGGGCAGCGGAACACCGGGGAGCTGTTTTTT.

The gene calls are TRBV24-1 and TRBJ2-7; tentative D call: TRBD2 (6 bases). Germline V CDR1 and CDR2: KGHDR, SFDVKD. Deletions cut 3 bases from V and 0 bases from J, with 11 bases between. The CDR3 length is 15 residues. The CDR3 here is CATSDGAGSSYEQYF. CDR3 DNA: TGTGCCACCAGTGATGGCGCGGGGAGCTCCTACGAGCAGTACTTC.

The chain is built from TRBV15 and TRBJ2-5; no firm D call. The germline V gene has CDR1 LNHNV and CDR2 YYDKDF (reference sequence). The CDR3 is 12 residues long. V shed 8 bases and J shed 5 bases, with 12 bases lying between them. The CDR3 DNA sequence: TGTGCCACCTCCAAGGTGAGGGAGACCCAGTACTTC. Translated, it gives CATSKVRETQYF. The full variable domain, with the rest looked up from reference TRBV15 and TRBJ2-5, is DAMVIQNPRYQVTQFGKPVTLSCSQTLNHNVMYWYQQKSSQAPKLLFHYYDKDFNNEADTPDNFQSRRPNTSFCFLDIRSPGLGDTAMYLCATSKVRETQYFGPGTRLLVL.

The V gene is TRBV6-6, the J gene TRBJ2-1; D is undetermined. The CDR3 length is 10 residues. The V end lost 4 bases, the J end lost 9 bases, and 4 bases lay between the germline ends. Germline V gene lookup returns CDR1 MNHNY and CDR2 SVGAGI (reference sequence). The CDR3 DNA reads TGTGCCAGCAGTTCCAGTGAGCAGTTCTTC. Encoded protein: CASSSSEQFF.

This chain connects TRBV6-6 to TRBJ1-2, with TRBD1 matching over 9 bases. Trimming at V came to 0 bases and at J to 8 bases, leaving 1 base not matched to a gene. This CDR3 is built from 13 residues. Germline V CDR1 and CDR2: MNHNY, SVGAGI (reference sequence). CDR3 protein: CASSYSTGGGYTF. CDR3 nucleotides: TGTGCCAGCAGTTACTCGACAGGGGGAGGCTACACCTTC.

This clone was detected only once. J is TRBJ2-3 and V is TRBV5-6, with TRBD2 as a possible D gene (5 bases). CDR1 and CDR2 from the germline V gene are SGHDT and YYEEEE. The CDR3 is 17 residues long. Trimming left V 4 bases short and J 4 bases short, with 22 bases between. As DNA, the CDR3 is TGTGCCAGCAGCCAAAGTCTTGGGGTGGGAGTTGCAGATACGCAGTATTTT. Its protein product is CASSQSLGVGVADTQYF.

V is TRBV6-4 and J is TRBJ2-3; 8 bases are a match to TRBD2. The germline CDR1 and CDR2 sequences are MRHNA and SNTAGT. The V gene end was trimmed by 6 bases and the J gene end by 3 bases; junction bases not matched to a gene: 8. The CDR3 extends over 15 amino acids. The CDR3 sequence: CASRESGSGTDTQYF. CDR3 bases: TGTGCCAGCAGGGAAAGCGGGAGTGGGACAGATACGCAGTATTTT.

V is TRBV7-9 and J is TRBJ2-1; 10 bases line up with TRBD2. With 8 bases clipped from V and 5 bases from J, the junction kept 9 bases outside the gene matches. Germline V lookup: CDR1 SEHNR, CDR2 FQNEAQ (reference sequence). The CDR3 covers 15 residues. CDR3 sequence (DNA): TGTGCCAGCCGCCCACTAGCGGGGATTAACAATGAGCAGTTCTTC. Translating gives CASRPLAGINNEQFF.

CDR3 amino acids: CASSYGFRDQETQYF. The CDR3 region has the DNA TGTGCCAGCAGTTACGGGTTCAGGGATCAAGAGACCCAGTACTTC. The V gene is TRBV6-2 or TRBV6-3, the J gene TRBJ2-5, with a tentative D call TRBD1 (5 bases). This CDR3 contains 15 residues. From germline, CDR1 is MNHEY and CDR2 SVGEGT. The ends were cut back, 2 bases at V and 2 bases at J, with 12 bases in the middle.

The CDR3 is CATSLSQGVSDIQYF. The CDR3 DNA reads TGTGCCACCAGCCTATCCCAGGGGGTATCGGACATTCAGTACTTC. The chain uses TRBV24-1 and TRBJ2-4; 7 positions match TRBD1. Per the germline V gene, CDR1 is KGHDR and CDR2 is SFDVKD. J lost 8 bases, V lost 7 bases, and 13 bases had no gene match. This CDR3 is built from 15 residues.

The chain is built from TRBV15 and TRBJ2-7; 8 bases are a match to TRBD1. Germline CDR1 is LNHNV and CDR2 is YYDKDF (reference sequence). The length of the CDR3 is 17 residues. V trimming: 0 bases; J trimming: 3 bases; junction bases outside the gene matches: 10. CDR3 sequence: CATSRDNKAGGIYEQYF. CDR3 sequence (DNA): TGTGCCACCAGCAGAGATAATAAGGCAGGGGGCATCTACGAGCAGTACTTC.

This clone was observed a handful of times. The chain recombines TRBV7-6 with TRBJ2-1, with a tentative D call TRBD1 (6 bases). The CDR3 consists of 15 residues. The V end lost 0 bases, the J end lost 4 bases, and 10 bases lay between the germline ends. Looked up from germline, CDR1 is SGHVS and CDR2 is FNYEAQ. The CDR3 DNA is TGTGCCAGCAGCTTAGCACAGGGATTTTACAATGAGCAGTTCTTC. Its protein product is CASSLAQGFYNEQFF. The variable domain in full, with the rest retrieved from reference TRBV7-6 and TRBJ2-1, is GAGVSQSPRYKVTKRGQDVALRCDPISGHVSLYWYRQALGQGPEFLTYFNYEAQQDKSGLPNDRFSAERPEGSISTLTIQRTEQRDSAMYRCASSLAQGFYNEQFFGPGTRLTVL.

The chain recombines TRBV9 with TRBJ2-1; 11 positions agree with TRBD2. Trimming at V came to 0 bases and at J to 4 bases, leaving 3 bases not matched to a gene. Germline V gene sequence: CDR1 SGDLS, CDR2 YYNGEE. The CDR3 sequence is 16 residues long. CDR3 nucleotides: TGTGCCAGCAGCGTAGAAACTAGCGGGAGATACAATGAGCAGTTCTTC. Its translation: CASSVETSGRYNEQFF.

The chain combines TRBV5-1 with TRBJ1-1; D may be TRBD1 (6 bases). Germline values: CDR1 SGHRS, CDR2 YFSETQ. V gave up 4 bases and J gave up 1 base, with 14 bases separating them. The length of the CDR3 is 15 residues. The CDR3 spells CASSGGGAGNTEAFF. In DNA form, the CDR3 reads TGCGCCAGCAGCGGCGGGGGCGCGGGGAACACTGAAGCTTTCTTT.

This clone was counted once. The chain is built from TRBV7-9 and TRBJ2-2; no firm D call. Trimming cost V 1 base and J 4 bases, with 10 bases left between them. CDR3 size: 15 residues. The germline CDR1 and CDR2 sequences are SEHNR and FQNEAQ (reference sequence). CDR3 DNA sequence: TGTGCCAGCAGCTTAGGTGGGCAACTCACCGGGGAGCTGTTTTTT. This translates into CASSLGGQLTGELFF.

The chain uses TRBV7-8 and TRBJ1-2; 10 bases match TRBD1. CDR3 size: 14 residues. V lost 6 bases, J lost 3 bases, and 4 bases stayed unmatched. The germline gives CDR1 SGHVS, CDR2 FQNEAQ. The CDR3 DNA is TGTGCCAGCAGTTCCGGGACAGGGGACTATGGCTACACCTTC. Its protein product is CASSSGTGDYGYTF.

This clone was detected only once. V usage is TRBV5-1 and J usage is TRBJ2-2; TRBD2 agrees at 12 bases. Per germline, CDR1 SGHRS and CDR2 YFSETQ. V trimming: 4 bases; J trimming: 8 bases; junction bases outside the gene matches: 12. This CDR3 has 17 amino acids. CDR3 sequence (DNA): TGCGCCAGCAGCACTCGCCCTAGCGGGAGGGCCGGAGGGGAGCTGTTTTTT. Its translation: CASSTRPSGRAGGELFF.

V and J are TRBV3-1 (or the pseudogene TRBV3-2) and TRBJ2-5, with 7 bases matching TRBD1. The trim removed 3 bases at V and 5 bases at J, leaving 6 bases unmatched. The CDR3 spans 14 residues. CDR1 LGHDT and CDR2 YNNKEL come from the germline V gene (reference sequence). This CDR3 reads CASSHQTGQETQYF. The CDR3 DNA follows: TGTGCCAGCAGCCACCAGACAGGGCAGGAGACCCAGTACTTC.

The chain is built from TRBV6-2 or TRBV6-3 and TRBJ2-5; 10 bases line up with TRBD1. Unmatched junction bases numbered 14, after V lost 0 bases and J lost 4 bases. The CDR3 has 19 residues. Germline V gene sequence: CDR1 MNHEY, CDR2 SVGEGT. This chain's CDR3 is CASSYSISLGTGARETQYF. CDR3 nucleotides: TGTGCCAGCAGTTACTCGATATCTCTAGGGACAGGGGCGAGAGAGACCCAGTACTTC.

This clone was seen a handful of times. DNA of the CDR3: TGCAGTGCTGGGCCCAACTATGGCTACACCTTC. Translating it yields CSAGPNYGYTF. The V call is TRBV20-1, the J call TRBJ1-2; D gene uncertain. Germline V CDR1 and CDR2: DFQATT, SNEGSKA (reference sequence). V lost 5 bases and J 2 bases, leaving 6 bases between the germline ends. This CDR3 has 11 residues.